This T cell receptor (beta chain) stems from a study of T-cell memory formation after mild COVID-19. The study, taken as a whole, reports: Several responding clones turned up in pre-infection memory, indicating that cross-reactive memory may have taken part.

The CDR3 consists of 17 residues. From germline, CDR1 is MNHEY and CDR2 SVGEGT. V lost 0 bases and J lost 4, with 16 bases in between. TCR alpha and TCR beta cDNA libraries carrying sample barcodes and UMIs were produced by 5'RACE using constant-segment primers. TCRdb reprocessed the 5' RACE reads via MiXCR and lists one record per CDR3 protein. The sample comprises 350,000 to 500,000 distinct CDR3 sequences, about a sixth of which are singletons, and roughly 21% rests with the top ten. The sample holds many counts of this clonotype. Its antigen is not identified. This TCR came from a man aged 18 to 35 who had mild COVID-19 (a few samples of this study predate the infection). Cell type and time point are not known. The gene calls are TRBV6-2 or TRBV6-3 and TRBJ2-1, with D perhaps TRBD2 (6 bases). Material for sequencing was PBMCs or a T cell subset sorted from them (not recorded which). The CDR3 loop is CASSYSLEAGYYNEQFF. CDR3 nucleotides: TGTGCCAGCAGTTACTCACTCGAGGCGGGGTATTACAATGAGCAGTTCTTC.